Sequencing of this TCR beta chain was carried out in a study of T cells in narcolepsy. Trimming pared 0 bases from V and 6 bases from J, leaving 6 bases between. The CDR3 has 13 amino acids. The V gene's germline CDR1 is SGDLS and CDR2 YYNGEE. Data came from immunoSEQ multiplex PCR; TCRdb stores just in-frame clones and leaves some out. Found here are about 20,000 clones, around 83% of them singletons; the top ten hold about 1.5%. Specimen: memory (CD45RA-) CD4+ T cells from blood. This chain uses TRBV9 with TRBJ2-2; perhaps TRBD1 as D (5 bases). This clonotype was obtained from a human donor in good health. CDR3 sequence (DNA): TGTGCCAGCAGCGTAGCGACAGCCGGGGAGCTGTTTTTT. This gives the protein CASSVATAGELFF.